The 25 T cell receptor beta chains below come from one sample, sequenced in a study of blood T cell repertoires in COVID-19. Generated by immunoSEQ multiplex PCR, the TCRdb table keeps only in-frame clones and is missing some. In the table there are about 350,000 clones, roughly 90% of which are singletons. The source material was peripheral blood. These receptors were taken from a woman aged 55-70 years with COVID-19, enrolled during active disease.

As DNA, the CDR3 is TGTGCCAGCAGCCAAGCACCGGACAGGGGGCGGGTTAATGAAAAACTGTTTTTT. As protein: CASSQAPDRGRVNEKLFF. The V call is TRBV4-2, the J call TRBJ1-4, with TRBD1 matching 11 bases. The CDR3 is 18 residues long. Germline CDR1 and CDR2: LGHNA and YNFKEQ. Trimming at V came to 1 base and at J to 4 bases, leaving 8 bases not matched to a gene.

This chain joins TRBV10-3 and TRBJ2-5; 13 nucleotides agree with TRBD2. V shed 2 bases, J shed 1 base, and the junction held 7 bases outside the gene matches. Germline V gene data show CDR1 as ENHRY and CDR2 as SYGVKD. CDR3 length: 18 amino acids. Here the CDR3 DNA reads TGTGCCATCAGTGAGAGACTAGCGGGGGGCCTTTCCCAAGAGACCCAGTACTTC. This gives the protein CAISERLAGGLSQETQYF.

The gene calls are TRBV27 and TRBJ2-7, with TRBD1 as a possible D gene (6 bases). Trimming removed 7 bases at V and 3 bases at J, with 13 bases between. This CDR3 comprises 13 residues. The germline gives CDR1 MNHEY, CDR2 SMNVEV (reference sequence). CDR3 coding DNA: TGTGCCAGCAAGGGTGAGACAGGCTACGAGCAGTACTTC. The encoded protein is CASKGETGYEQYF.

The CDR3 DNA follows: TGCGCCAGCAGCCCAGCAGGCTATGGCTACACCTTC. It codes for CASSPAGYGYTF. The chain combines TRBV4-1 with TRBJ1-2, with D hard to call. Deletions cut 4 bases from V and 4 bases from J, with 7 bases between. Per the germline V gene, CDR1 is MGHRA and CDR2 is YSYEKL. The CDR3 is 12 amino acids.

This clone was detected once. The CDR3 DNA follows: TGTGCCAGCTCACCCGAGCGGGGTTTTTACGGCGGCTACACCTTC. It encodes CASSPERGFYGGYTF. The J gene is TRBJ1-2, the V gene TRBV18; unclear D gene. This CDR3 spans 15 amino acids. CDR1 KGHSH and CDR2 LQKENI come from the germline V gene. V lost 3 bases and J lost 8, with 19 bases in between.

The chain couples TRBV5-1 to TRBJ1-1; a weak D match, TRBD1 (5 bases). Germline-derived CDR1 and CDR2 are SGHRS and YFSETQ. Trimming removed 1 base from V and 0 bases from J, with 13 bases in between. This CDR3 has 16 amino acids. The DNA for the CDR3 is TGCGCCAGCAGCTTGAAGCCAGGGAACATGAACACTGAAGCTTTCTTT. Amino acids: CASSLKPGNMNTEAFF.

The chain uses TRBV2 and TRBJ1-5, with 7 bases matching TRBD1. Trimming removed 4 bases from V and 5 bases from J; junction bases left unmatched: 5. Germline V gene sequence: CDR1 SNHLY, CDR2 FYNNEI. The CDR3 sequence is 14 residues long. The chain's CDR3 is CASSAQDRDQPQHF. The CDR3 region has the DNA TGTGCCAGCAGTGCACAAGACAGGGATCAGCCCCAGCATTTT.

The chain has TRBV12-5 and TRBJ1-5; 8 nucleotides match TRBD1. CDR1 is LGHNT and CDR2 is FRNRAP in the germline V gene. Germline trimming cut 4 bases from V and 3 bases from J; bases unmatched to any gene: 8. This CDR3 has 16 amino acids. This chain's CDR3 is CASGWTDRAYNQPQHF. CDR3 DNA: TGTGCTAGTGGTTGGACGGACAGGGCTTACAATCAGCCCCAGCATTTT.

This chain joins TRBV2 and TRBJ2-2; D is perhaps TRBD1 (5 bases). CDR3 size: 15 residues. The V and J ends lost 7 bases and 1 base respectively, with 13 bases between them. Per germline, CDR1 SNHLY and CDR2 FYNNEI. CDR3 residues: CASKILTVNTGELFF. CDR3 coding DNA: TGTGCCAGCAAGATACTGACAGTGAACACCGGGGAGCTGTTTTTT.

The chain recombines TRBV11-2 with TRBJ2-7; weak D call: TRBD2 (5 bases). Per the germline V gene, CDR1 is SGHAT and CDR2 is FQNNGV. The CDR3 has 15 amino acids. Trimming took 2 bases from V and 0 from J, leaving 11 bases between them. The CDR3 nucleotides read TGTGCCAGCAGCTTATTGCGGGTTAGCTCCTACGAGCAGTACTTC. As protein: CASSLLRVSSYEQYF. Full variable domain (missing parts from reference TRBV11-2 and TRBJ2-7): EAGVAQSPRYKIIEKRQSVAFWCNPISGHATLYWYQQILGQGPKLLIQFQNNGVVDDSQLPKDRFSAERLKGVDSTLKIQPAKLEDSAVYLCASSLLRVSSYEQYFGPGTRLTVT.

This chain links TRBV7-2 with TRBJ1-2; maybe TRBD1 (5 bases). Looked up from germline, CDR1 is SGHTA and CDR2 is FQGNSA. V was cut by 2 bases and J by 4 bases, with 14 bases left in between. The CDR3 is made up of 15 amino acids. The CDR3 loop reads CASSLLGREGYGYTF. The CDR3 bases are TGTGCCAGCAGCTTATTGGGCAGGGAAGGCTATGGCTACACCTTC.

This clone has more than one count but fewer than ten. V gene TRBV28 combines with J gene TRBJ2-1; 11 bases match TRBD2. CDR3 length: 14 amino acids. Germline CDR1 and CDR2: MDHEN and SYDVKM. V was pared by 8 bases and J by 8 bases, with 8 bases of the junction left unmatched. DNA for the CDR3: TGTGCCAGCCTACCTAGCGGGGGGTTCTATGAGCAGTTCTTC. Translated, it gives CASLPSGGFYEQFF.

V usage is TRBV11-3 and J usage is TRBJ1-1; D not resolved. The CDR3 runs 14 residues. Per germline, CDR1 SGHNT and CDR2 YENEEA. Trimming removed 0 bases from V and 5 bases from J, with 10 bases in between. This CDR3 is CASSLDGDRTEAFF. Here the CDR3 DNA reads TGTGCCAGCAGCTTAGACGGGGATCGTACTGAAGCTTTCTTT.

The V and J genes are TRBV6-5 and TRBJ1-2, with TRBD1 matching 9 bases. Germline CDR1 MNHEY, CDR2 SVGAGI. J gave up 8 bases and V 4 bases, and 5 bases lay outside the gene matches. The CDR3 totals 13 residues. Here the CDR3 DNA reads TGTGCCAGCAGTTTTAGGACAGGGGAAGGCTACACCTTC. This codes for CASSFRTGEGYTF.

CDR3 DNA sequence: TGTGCCAGCAGTTTAGGGGCAGGGCGGAGGAACACTGAAGCTTTCTTT. This translates into CASSLGAGRRNTEAFF. The V gene is TRBV27, the J gene TRBJ1-1; possible D gene TRBD1, 5 bases. CDR1 and CDR2 (germline): MNHEY, SMNVEV (reference sequence). The CDR3 is made up of 16 amino acids. Trimming shortened V by 2 bases and J by 1 base, and 14 bases separated the two germline ends.

The V call is TRBV5-5, the J call TRBJ2-5, with 8 positions matching TRBD1. CDR3 length: 16 residues. Per the germline V gene, CDR1 is SGHKS and CDR2 is YYEKEE (reference sequence). V dropped 2 bases and J dropped 2; count of bases not matched to a gene: 8. CDR3 sequence (DNA): TGTGCCAGCAGCTTCGGCGGCAGGGGGCGACAAGAGACCCAGTACTTC. Residues: CASSFGGRGRQETQYF.

The V call is TRBV21-1, the J call TRBJ1-2; TRBD1, the table's D call, lacks a check against the DNA. TRBV21-1 is a documented pseudogene. CDR3 size: 16 residues. CDR3 nucleotides: TGTGCCAGCAGCAAAATAGGAGACAGGGTGAACTATGGCTACACCTTC. This encodes CASSKIGDRVNYGYTF.

The chain combines TRBV7-2 with TRBJ1-6; 8 bases fit TRBD1. There are 15 residues in the CDR3. Germline loops: CDR1 SGHTA, CDR2 FQGNSA. V shed 2 bases, J shed 6 bases, and the junction held 3 bases outside the gene matches. This CDR3 reads CASSLRQGANSPLHF. CDR3 in DNA: TGTGCCAGCAGCTTAAGGCAGGGGGCTAATTCACCCCTCCACTTT.

The V call is TRBV6-5, the J call TRBJ1-2; possibly TRBD1 for D (5 bases). Germline V gives CDR1 MNHEY, CDR2 SVGAGI. This CDR3 has 14 amino acids. V was shortened by 4 bases and J by 7 bases, with 16 bases between the two germline ends. The CDR3 is CASSSRGGMGGYTF. The CDR3 bases are TGTGCCAGCAGTTCAAGGGGAGGGATGGGTGGCTACACCTTC.

The chain is built from TRBV5-5 and TRBJ2-3; 7 bases map to TRBD2. CDR1 is SGHKS, CDR2 YYEKEE, per germline (reference sequence). Germline trimming cut 7 bases from V and 5 bases from J; bases unmatched to any gene: 16. The CDR3 is 16 residues long. CDR3 in amino acids: CASVQRIAGVGDTQYF. The CDR3 region has the DNA TGTGCCAGCGTACAAAGGATTGCGGGGGTGGGAGATACGCAGTATTTT.

The chain joins TRBV5-6 to TRBJ1-2; D possibly corresponds to TRBD1 (5 bases). Germline lookup yields CDR1 SGHDT and CDR2 YYEEEE. This CDR3 comprises 12 residues. The V end lost 0 bases, the J end lost 8 bases, and 8 bases lay between the germline ends. CDR3 sequence reads: CASSLGGDGYTF. CDR3 nucleotides: TGTGCCAGCAGCTTGGGCGGGGACGGCTACACCTTC. The complete variable domain, with remaining parts taken from reference TRBV5-6 and TRBJ1-2, reads DAGVTQSPTHLIKTRGQQVTLRCSPKSGHDTVSWYQQALGQGPQFIFQYYEEEERQRGNFPDRFSGHQFPNYSSELNVNALLLGDSALYLCASSLGGDGYTFGSGTRLTVV.

The chain has TRBV9 and TRBJ2-7; tentatively, D is TRBD2 (5 bases). From germline, CDR1 is SGDLS and CDR2 YYNGEE. The CDR3 is 15 amino acids. Trimming pared 0 bases from V and 6 bases from J, leaving 16 bases between. The CDR3 protein is CASSVGSLGASEQYF. In nucleotides, the CDR3 is TGTGCCAGCAGCGTAGGGTCGCTGGGAGCCAGCGAGCAGTACTTC.

CDR3 region: CASSSGTGGNTIYF. In nucleotides, the CDR3 is TGTGCCAGCAGTTCCGGGACAGGGGGAAACACCATATATTTT. V and J are TRBV6-6 and TRBJ1-3, with 9 bases lining up with TRBD1. Looked up from germline, CDR1 is MNHNY and CDR2 is SVGAGI (reference sequence). With 4 bases clipped from V and 4 bases from J, the junction kept 2 bases outside the gene matches. The CDR3 has 14 residues.

The rearrangement joins TRBV18 to TRBJ2-7; TRBD2 matches at 9 bases. Germline V gene lookup returns CDR1 KGHSH and CDR2 LQKENI. The V and J ends lost 4 bases and 7 bases, in that order; junction bases with no gene match: 5. The CDR3 sequence is 13 residues long. The DNA for the CDR3 is TGTGCCAGCTCACAAGGGACTAGCCCGGAGCAGTACTTC. This codes for CASSQGTSPEQYF.

The gene calls are TRBV30 and TRBJ2-3, with a tentative D call TRBD2 (5 bases). The CDR3 spans 12 residues. Trimming took off 3 bases at V and 4 bases at J, with 8 bases between the two ends. The germline V gene encodes CDR1 GTSNPN and CDR2 SVGIG (reference sequence). Here the CDR3 DNA reads TGTGCCTGGAGCGACGGGGCAGATACGCAGTATTTT. This codes for CAWSDGADTQYF.